This T cell receptor beta chain originates from a study of vaccination and CD4 T cells after COVID-19. Study in general: In the convalescent cohort, there were six males and four females, two of them Hispanic. Investigators stimulated cells with overlapping spike peptides drawn from SARS-CoV-2, HCoV-NL63, HCoV-OC43 and HCoV-229E. Whole-study results and caveats: Looking at convalescent patients, 304 of their 307 vaccine-specific clones were spike mono-reactive.

This clonotype has just a few counts. Its antigen is unknown. CD4+ T cells that had been cultured provided DNA sequenced with the Oncomine TCR Beta short-read assay. Using its own MiXCR run on the PCR reads, TCRdb lists one record per CDR3 protein. The table shows some 20,000 distinct CDR3 sequences, with 44% occurring only once. Documented treatment: roughly 10-day PBMC culture with coronavirus spike peptide pools or control peptides (ViraFEST assay). It was with about 9.5 IU/ml IL-2 and roughly 10 ug/ml peptide pools that two million PBMCs per well were cultured. The CDR3 covers 16 residues. V lost 5 bases and J lost 7, with 18 bases in between.

This specimen consisted of CD4+ T cells from blood, cultured in vitro, obtained before SARS-CoV-2 vaccination. The sequence was collected from a human donor who had recovered from COVID-19. The chain employs TRBV12-3 or TRBV12-4 and TRBJ1-6, with unresolved D. The CDR3: CASSPSPTEQNSPLHF. The CDR3 bases are TGTGCCAGCAGTCCCTCCCCCACAGAGCAAAATTCACCCCTCCACTTT.